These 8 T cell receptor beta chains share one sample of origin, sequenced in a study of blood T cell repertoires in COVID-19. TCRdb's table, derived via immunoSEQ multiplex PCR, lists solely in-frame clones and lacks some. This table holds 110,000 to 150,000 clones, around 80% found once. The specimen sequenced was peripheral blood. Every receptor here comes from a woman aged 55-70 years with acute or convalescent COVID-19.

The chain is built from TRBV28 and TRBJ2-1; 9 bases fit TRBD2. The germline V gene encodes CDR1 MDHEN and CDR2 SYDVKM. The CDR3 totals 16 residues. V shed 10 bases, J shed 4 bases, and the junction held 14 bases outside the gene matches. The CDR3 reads CATREIAGVGYNEQFF. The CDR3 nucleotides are TGTGCCACTCGAGAAATAGCGGGAGTAGGGTACAATGAGCAGTTCTTC. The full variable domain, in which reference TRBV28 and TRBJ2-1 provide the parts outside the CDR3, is DVKVTQSSRYLVKRTGEKVFLECVQDMDHENMFWYRQDPGLGLRLIYFSYDVKMKEKGDIPEGYSVSREKKERFSLILESASTNQTSMYLCATREIAGVGYNEQFFGPGTRLTVL.

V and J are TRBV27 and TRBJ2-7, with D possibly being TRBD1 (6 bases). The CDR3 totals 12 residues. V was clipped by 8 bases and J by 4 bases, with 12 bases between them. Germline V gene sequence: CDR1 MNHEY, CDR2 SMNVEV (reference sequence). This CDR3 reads CASGGTPYEQYF. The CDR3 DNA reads TGTGCCAGCGGTGGGACACCGTACGAGCAGTACTTC.

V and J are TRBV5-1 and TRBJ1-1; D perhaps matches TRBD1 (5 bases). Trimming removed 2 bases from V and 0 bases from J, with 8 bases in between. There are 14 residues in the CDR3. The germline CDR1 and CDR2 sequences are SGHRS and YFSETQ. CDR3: CASSFGGMNTEAFF. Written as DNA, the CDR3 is TGCGCCAGCAGCTTCGGGGGGATGAACACTGAAGCTTTCTTT.

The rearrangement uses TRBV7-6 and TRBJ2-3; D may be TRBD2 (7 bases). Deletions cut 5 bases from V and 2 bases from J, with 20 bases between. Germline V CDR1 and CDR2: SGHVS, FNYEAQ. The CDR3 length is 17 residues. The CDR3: CASSDGGWYRATDTQYF. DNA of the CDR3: TGTGCCAGCAGCGACGGGGGGTGGTACAGGGCCACAGATACGCAGTATTTT.

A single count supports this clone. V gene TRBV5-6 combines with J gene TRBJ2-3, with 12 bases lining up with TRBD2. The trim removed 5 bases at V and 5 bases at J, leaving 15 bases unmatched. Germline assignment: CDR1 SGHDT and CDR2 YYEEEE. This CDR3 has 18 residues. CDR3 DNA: TGTGCCAGCAGGTTACTAGCGGGAGGACCCCGAATCTTAGATACGCAGTATTTT. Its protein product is CASRLLAGGPRILDTQYF.

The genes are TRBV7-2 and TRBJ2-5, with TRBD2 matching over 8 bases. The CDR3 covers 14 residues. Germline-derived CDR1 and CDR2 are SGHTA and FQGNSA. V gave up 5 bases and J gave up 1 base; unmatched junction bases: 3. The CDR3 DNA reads TGTGCCAGCAGCCTCGGGACTAGCCAAGAGACCCAGTACTTC. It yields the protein CASSLGTSQETQYF.

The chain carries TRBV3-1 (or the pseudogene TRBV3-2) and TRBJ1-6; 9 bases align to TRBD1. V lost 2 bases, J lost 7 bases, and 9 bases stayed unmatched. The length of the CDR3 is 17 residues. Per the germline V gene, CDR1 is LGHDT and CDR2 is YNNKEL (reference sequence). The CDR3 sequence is CASSQTTGGGRNSPLHF. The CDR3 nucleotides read TGTGCCAGCAGCCAAACAACAGGGGGCGGACGGAATTCACCCCTCCACTTT.

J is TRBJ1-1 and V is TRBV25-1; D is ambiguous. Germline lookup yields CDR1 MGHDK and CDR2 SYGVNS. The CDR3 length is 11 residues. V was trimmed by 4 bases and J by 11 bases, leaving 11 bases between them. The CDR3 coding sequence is TGTGCCAGCAGTGCCGGTGCGAAGGCTTTCTTT. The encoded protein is CASSAGAKAFF.